Listed below are T cell receptor beta chains from one sample, sequenced in a study of shared clonotypes between healthy human individuals. Repertoires were generated with immunoSEQ multiplex PCR, while TCRdb's copy carries only in-frame clones and drops some. The sample yields about 1 million clones, about three quarters seen once. The sequencing input was memory CD4+ T cells sorted from blood. These receptors were obtained from a young man in good health. CDR3s leave out the opening cysteine and the closing phenylalanine or tryptophan. The order of the fields is V gene, J gene, D gene, CDR3 protein. D genes are given only for firm matches.

TRBV5-4	TRBJ1-5	.	ASSLGQSNQPQH
TRBV10-3	TRBJ2-2	TRBD2	ATGLAGGTGELF
TRBV6-1	TRBJ2-7	.	ASGEGLAESYEQY
TRBV6-5	TRBJ2-3	.	ASSYPNQPQY
TRBV30	TRBJ2-4	TRBD1	AGTTGGNIQY
TRBV20-1	TRBJ2-1	.	SPRDNEQF
TRBV7-9	TRBJ1-2	.	ASSLYDGYT
TRBV5-1	TRBJ2-3	.	ASSLGADTQY
TRBV2	TRBJ1-5	TRBD1	ASSARTGIGQPQH
TRBV30	TRBJ2-1	TRBD2	AFTKRGSSYNEQF
TRBV5-1	TRBJ2-7	.	ASSLMGSSYEQY
TRBV2	TRBJ2-3	TRBD2	ASRALAGGPSTDTQY
TRBV12-5	TRBJ1-1	.	ASGLVLGSMNTEAF
TRBV7-6	TRBJ2-4	.	ASSEGVAKNIQY
TRBV10-2	TRBJ2-2	TRBD2	ASKERGDTGELF
TRBV5-1	TRBJ2-7	TRBD1	ASRPGQGGQQY
TRBV15	TRBJ2-7	.	ATSSPNFSLGEQY